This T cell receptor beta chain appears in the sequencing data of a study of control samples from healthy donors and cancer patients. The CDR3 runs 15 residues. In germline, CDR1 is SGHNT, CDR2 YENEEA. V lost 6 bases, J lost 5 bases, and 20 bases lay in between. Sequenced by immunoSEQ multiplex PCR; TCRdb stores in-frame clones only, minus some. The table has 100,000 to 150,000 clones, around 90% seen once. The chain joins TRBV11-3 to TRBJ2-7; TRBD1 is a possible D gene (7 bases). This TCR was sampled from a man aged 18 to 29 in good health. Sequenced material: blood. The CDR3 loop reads CASSLTGSTGDEQYF. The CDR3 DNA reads TGTGCCAGCAGTTTGACAGGGTCGACGGGGGACGAGCAGTACTTC.